The rows below give T cell receptor beta chains drawn from one sample of a study of blood T cell repertoires in COVID-19. Clones were sequenced by immunoSEQ multiplex PCR, and TCRdb holds only the in-frame ones, with some missing. The sample has about 350,000 clones; about 88% are singletons. The sample consisted of peripheral blood. The source of these receptors is a woman in her seventies with COVID-19, enrolled during active disease. Both conserved end residues are part of each CDR3. The D gene is left open where the match is weak. Where a row states a size, it is once, few, many or the class of an expanded clone; other rows omit it.

v_gene	j_gene	d_gene	abundance	CDR3nt	CDR3aa
TRBV30	TRBJ1-2	-	-	TGTGCCTGGGGGCTCGCGGTTAAAAACTATGGCTACACCTTC	CAWGLAVKNYGYTF
TRBV6-5	TRBJ1-2	TRBD1	once	TGTGCCAGCAGTTACCGCGGACAGGGGGCGCCCTATGGCTACACCTTC	CASSYRGQGAPYGYTF
TRBV29-1	TRBJ1-2	-	-	TGCAGCGCCGAGGGGGGGGCTGGCTATGGCTACACCTTC	CSAEGGAGYGYTF
TRBV7-9	TRBJ2-7	TRBD2	-	TGTGCCAGCAGCTCCCCGCGGACTAGCGGGTTCCTCGAGCAGTACTTC	CASSSPRTSGFLEQYF
TRBV2	TRBJ2-7	TRBD2	-	TGTGCCAGCAAGGGGGGACTAGCGCCCTACGAGCAGTACTTC	CASKGGLAPYEQYF
TRBV5-1	TRBJ2-5	-	-	TGCGCCAGCAGCTTGCAGGGGGGCCGGGTGGAGACCCAGTACTTC	CASSLQGGRVETQYF
TRBV4-1	TRBJ2-1	TRBD2	-	TGCGCCAGCAGCCAGGGTCCAGCGGGGGGCAACAATGAGCAGTTCTTC	CASSQGPAGGNNEQFF
TRBV9	TRBJ1-1	-	-	TGTGCCAGCAGCGTAGGACAGGTGAACACTGAAGCTTTCTTT	CASSVGQVNTEAFF
TRBV23-1	TRBJ2-7	-	-	TGCGCCAGCAGTCACCCCTTCACAGGGCCTAAACCCTACGAGCAGTACTTC	CASSHPFTGPKPYEQYF
TRBV5-4	TRBJ1-2	TRBD1	-	TGTGCCTCACAGGGGGCTAACTATGGCTACACCTTC	CASQGANYGYTF
TRBV24-1	TRBJ2-5	TRBD1	-	TGTGCCACCAGTGATGCGCAGGGGGCAGTTAGGGGAGAGACCCAGTACTTC	CATSDAQGAVRGETQYF
TRBV5-8	TRBJ1-4	TRBD1	-	TGTGCCAGCAGCAACGGACAGGGCCCTAATGAAAAACTGTTTTTT	CASSNGQGPNEKLFF
TRBV3-1/TRBV3-2	TRBJ2-1	TRBD2	-	TGTGCCAGCAGCTCCGGGACTACGGGGCATAATGAGCAGTTCTTC	CASSSGTTGHNEQFF
TRBV5-1	TRBJ2-2	-	-	TGCGCCAGCAGCTTGGTTGGCAGGGTGAACACCGGGGAGCTGTTTTTT	CASSLVGRVNTGELFF
TRBV6-2/TRBV6-3	TRBJ1-4	-	-	TGTGCCAGCAGTTACTCAAACAGTCCTAATGAAAAACTGTTTTTT	CASSYSNSPNEKLFF
TRBV7-9	TRBJ1-4	TRBD1	-	TGTGCCAGCAGCAACACCGACAGGGTAAACGGAAAACTGTTTTTT	CASSNTDRVNGKLFF
TRBV6-6	TRBJ2-7	TRBD1	-	TGTGCCAGCAGCAACGACAGGGCGGCAGGCGAGCAGTACTTC	CASSNDRAAGEQYF
TRBV6-1	TRBJ1-6	-	few	TGTGCCAGCAGTGAAGGCGGGGGTTTCTCCTATAATTCACCCCTCCACTTT	CASSEGGGFSYNSPLHF
TRBV7-6	TRBJ2-7	TRBD2	-	TGTGCCAGCAGCCCTTGGGCTAGCGGGGGGCCGGGCGAGCAGTACTTC	CASSPWASGGPGEQYF